This T cell receptor (beta chain) was recovered during a study of blood T cell repertoires in COVID-19. Study at large: COVID-19 samples collected from the United States, Italy and Spain covered acute and convalescent phases.

CDR1 is SQVTM, CDR2 ANQGSEA, per germline. Trimming shortened V by 3 bases and J by 7 bases, and 19 bases separated the two germline ends. There are 15 residues in the CDR3. In the source study's methods: Amplified reference gene primers provided the basis for estimating nucleated cell counts. Sequencing used immunoSEQ multiplex PCR; TCRdb keeps in-frame clones, though not all of them. D and trimming come from the DNA, and the V and J calls and clone size come from that table. The profile covers around 100,000 clones, with around 90% appearing a single time and around 5.7% taken by the ten largest. The chain employs TRBV29-1 and TRBJ2-1; perhaps TRBD1 as D (5 bases). Sequencing used peripheral blood. The TCR comes from a man in his sixties or seventies with acute or convalescent COVID-19. CDR3 protein: CSVDWGLQGRNEQFF. CDR3 nucleotides: TGCAGCGTTGACTGGGGATTGCAGGGTCGGAATGAGCAGTTCTTC.